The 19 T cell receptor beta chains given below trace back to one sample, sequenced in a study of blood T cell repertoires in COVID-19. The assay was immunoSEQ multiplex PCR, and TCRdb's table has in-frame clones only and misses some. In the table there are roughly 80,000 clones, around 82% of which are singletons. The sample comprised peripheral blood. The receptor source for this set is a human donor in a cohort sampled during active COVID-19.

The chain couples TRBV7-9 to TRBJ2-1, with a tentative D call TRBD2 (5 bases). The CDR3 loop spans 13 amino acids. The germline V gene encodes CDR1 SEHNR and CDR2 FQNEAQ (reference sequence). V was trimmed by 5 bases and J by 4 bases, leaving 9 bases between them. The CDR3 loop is CASSPRGYNEQFF. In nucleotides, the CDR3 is TGTGCCAGCAGCCCCCGGGGATACAATGAGCAGTTCTTC.

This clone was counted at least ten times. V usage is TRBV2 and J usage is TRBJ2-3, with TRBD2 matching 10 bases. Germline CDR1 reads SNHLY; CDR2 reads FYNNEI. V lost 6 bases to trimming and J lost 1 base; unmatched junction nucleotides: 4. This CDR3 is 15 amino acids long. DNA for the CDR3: TGTGCCAGCAGGGGGACTAGCGCCCGCACAGATACGCAGTATTTT. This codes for CASRGTSARTDTQYF.

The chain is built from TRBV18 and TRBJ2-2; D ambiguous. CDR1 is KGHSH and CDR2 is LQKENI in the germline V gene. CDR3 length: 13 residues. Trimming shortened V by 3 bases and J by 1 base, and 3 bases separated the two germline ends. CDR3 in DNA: TGTGCCAGCTCACCCGGGAACACCGGGGAGCTGTTTTTT. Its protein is CASSPGNTGELFF.

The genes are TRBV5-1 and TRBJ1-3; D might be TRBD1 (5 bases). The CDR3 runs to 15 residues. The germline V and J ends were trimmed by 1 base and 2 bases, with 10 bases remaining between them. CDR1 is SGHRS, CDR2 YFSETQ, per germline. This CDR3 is CASSLMGGTGNTIYF. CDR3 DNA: TGCGCCAGCAGCTTGATGGGGGGAACTGGAAACACCATATATTTT.

The CDR3 DNA reads TGTGCCAGCTCACCGGACAGGGGACCCTACGAGCAGTACTTC. The encoded protein is CASSPDRGPYEQYF. V is TRBV18 and J is TRBJ2-7, with 9 bases fitting TRBD1. V shed 3 bases and J 2 bases; nucleotides not matched to a gene: 2. The CDR3 spans 14 residues. Germline CDR1 KGHSH, CDR2 LQKENI.

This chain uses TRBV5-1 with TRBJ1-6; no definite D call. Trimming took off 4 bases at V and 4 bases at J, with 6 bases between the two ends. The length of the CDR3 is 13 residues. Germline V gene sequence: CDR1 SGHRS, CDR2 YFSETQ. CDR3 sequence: CASSVGYNSPLHF. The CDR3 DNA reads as TGCGCCAGCAGCGTCGGGTATAATTCACCCCTCCACTTT. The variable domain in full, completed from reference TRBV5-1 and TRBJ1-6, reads KAGVTQTPRYLIKTRGQQVTLSCSPISGHRSVSWYQQTPGQGLQFLFEYFSETQRNKGNFPGRFSGRQFSNSRSEMNVSTLELGDSALYLCASSVGYNSPLHFGNGTRLTVT.

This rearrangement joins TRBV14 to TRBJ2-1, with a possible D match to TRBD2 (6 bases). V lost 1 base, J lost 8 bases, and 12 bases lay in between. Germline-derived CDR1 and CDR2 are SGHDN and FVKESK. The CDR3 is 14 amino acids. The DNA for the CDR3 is TGTGCCAGCAGCCAAGGTGCGGGGTGGGATGAGCAGTTCTTC. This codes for CASSQGAGWDEQFF. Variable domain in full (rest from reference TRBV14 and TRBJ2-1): EAGVTQFPSHSVIEKGQTVTLRCDPISGHDNLYWYRRVMGKEIKFLLHFVKESKQDESGMPNNRFLAERTGGTYSTLKVQPAELEDSGVYFCASSQGAGWDEQFFGPGTRLTVL.

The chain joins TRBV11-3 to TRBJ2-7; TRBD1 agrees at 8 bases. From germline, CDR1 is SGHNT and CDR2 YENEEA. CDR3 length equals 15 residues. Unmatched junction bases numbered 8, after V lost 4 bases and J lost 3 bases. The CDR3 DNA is TGTGCCAGCAGCTACGCCGGGACAGGCCTCTACGAGCAGTACTTC. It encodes CASSYAGTGLYEQYF.

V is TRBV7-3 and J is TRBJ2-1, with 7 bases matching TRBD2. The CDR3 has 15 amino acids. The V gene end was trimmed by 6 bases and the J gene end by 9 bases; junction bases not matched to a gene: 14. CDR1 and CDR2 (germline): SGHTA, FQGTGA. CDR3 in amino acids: CASSREPGLAVEQFF. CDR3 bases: TGTGCCAGCAGTCGAGAACCGGGGCTAGCGGTTGAGCAGTTCTTC. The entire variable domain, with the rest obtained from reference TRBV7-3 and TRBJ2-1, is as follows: GAGVSQTPSNKVTEKGKYVELRCDPISGHTALYWYRQSLGQGPEFLIYFQGTGAADDSGLPNDRFFAVRPEGSVSTLKIQRTERGDSAVYLCASSREPGLAVEQFFGPGTRLTVL.

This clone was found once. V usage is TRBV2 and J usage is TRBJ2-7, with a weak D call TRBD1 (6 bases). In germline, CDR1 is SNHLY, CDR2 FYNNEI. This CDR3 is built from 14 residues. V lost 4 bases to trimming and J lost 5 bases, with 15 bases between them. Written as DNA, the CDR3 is TGTGCCAGCAGTGTGAGTAGGGGGTCCCACGAGCAGTACTTC. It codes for CASSVSRGSHEQYF.

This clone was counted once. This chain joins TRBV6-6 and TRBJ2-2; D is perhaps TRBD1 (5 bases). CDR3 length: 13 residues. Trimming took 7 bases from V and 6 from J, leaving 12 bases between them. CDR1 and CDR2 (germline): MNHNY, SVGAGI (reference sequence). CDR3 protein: CASNEFRAGELFF. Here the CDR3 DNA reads TGTGCCAGCAATGAATTCAGGGCCGGGGAGCTGTTTTTT.

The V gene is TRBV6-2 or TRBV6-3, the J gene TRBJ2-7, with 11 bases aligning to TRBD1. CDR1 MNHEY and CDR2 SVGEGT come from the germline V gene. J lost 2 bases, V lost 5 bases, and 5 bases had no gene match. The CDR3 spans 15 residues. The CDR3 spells CASSQGQGGTYEQYF. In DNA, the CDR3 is TGTGCCAGCAGTCAGGGACAGGGGGGAACCTACGAGCAGTACTTC.

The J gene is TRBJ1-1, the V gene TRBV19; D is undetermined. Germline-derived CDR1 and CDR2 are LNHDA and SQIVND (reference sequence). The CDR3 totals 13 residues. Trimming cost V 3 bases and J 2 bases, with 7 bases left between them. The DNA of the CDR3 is TGTGCCAGTAGTATTGGGCATAACACTGAAGCTTTCTTT. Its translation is CASSIGHNTEAFF.

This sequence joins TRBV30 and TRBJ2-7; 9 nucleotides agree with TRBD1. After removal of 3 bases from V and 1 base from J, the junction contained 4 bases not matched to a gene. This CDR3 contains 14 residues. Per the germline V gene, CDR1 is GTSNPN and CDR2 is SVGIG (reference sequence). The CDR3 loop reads CAWRSGTGSYEQYF. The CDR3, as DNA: TGTGCCTGGAGATCCGGGACAGGGTCCTACGAGCAGTACTTC.

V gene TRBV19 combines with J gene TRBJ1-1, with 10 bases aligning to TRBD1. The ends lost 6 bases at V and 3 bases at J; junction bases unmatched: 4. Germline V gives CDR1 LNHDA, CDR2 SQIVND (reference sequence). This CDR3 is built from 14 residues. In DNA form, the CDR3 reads TGTGCCAGTAGGTCGGACAGGGGGGACACTGAAGCTTTCTTT. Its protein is CASRSDRGDTEAFF.

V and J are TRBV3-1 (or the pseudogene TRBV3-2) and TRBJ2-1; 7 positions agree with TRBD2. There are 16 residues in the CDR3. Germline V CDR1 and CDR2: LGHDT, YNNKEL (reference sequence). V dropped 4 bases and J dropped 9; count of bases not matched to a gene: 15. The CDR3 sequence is CASSPSLAGDGGEQFF. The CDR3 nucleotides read TGTGCCAGCAGCCCATCTCTCGCGGGGGACGGGGGTGAGCAGTTCTTC.

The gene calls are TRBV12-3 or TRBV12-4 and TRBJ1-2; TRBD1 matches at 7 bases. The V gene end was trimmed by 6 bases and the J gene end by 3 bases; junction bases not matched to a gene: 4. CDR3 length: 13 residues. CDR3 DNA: TGTGCCAGCAGACGCGGGACAGACTATGGCTACACCTTC. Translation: CASRRGTDYGYTF.

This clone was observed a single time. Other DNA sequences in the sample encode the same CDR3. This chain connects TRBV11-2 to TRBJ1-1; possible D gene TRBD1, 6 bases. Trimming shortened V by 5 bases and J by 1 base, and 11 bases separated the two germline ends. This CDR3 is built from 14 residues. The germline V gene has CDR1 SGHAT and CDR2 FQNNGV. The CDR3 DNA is TGTGCCAGCAGCCTCAGGACAGCGAACACTGAAGCTTTCTTT. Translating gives CASSLRTANTEAFF.

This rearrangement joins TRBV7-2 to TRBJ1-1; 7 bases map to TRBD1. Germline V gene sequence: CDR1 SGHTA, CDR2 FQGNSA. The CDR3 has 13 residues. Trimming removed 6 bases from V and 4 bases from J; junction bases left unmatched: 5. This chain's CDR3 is CASSLQGTTEAFF. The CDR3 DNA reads TGTGCCAGCAGTTTACAGGGGACCACTGAAGCTTTCTTT.